These 21 T cell receptor beta chains came from one sample sequenced in a study of blood T cell repertoires in COVID-19. Using immunoSEQ multiplex PCR, the repertoire was profiled, and TCRdb retains in-frame clones only, with some absent. The sample gives around 190,000 clones, roughly 83% of which show up once; 5.6% is in the top ten. The material sequenced was PBMCs or T cells enriched from blood (not recorded which). These receptors originate from a man aged 40-50 years with acute COVID-19.

The chain uses TRBV5-4 and TRBJ2-2; TRBD2 might be the D (6 bases). With 4 bases removed from V and 4 bases from J, the gap between germline ends came to 14 bases. This CDR3 has 15 residues. Germline loops: CDR1 SGHNT, CDR2 YYREEE (reference sequence). The DNA for the CDR3 is TGTGCCAGCAGCGCGGACCCGGGGGTCACCGGGGAGCTGTTTTTT. Its protein product is CASSADPGVTGELFF.

V is TRBV10-3 and J is TRBJ1-3, with D possibly being TRBD1 (6 bases). CDR3 length: 15 amino acids. In germline, CDR1 is ENHRY, CDR2 SYGVKD. V lost 4 bases, J lost 0 bases, and 10 bases lay in between. The CDR3 here is CAISGRQDSGNTIYF. The CDR3 DNA follows: TGTGCCATCAGTGGGAGACAGGACTCTGGAAACACCATATATTTT.

The genes are TRBV9 and TRBJ2-1, with D possibly TRBD2 on 6 matching bases. The CDR3 is made up of 15 amino acids. CDR1 is SGDLS and CDR2 is YYNGEE in the germline V gene. The ends were cut back, 0 bases at V and 4 bases at J, with 11 bases in the middle. CDR3: CASSVDGGGYNEQFF. Here the CDR3 DNA reads TGTGCCAGCAGCGTAGATGGGGGAGGATACAATGAGCAGTTCTTC. Drawing the rest from reference TRBV9 and TRBJ2-1, the complete variable domain is DSGVTQTPKHLITATGQRVTLRCSPRSGDLSVYWYQQSLDQGLQFLIQYYNGEERAKGNILERFSAQQFPDLHSELNLSSLELGDSALYFCASSVDGGGYNEQFFGPGTRLTVL.

The chain joins TRBV6-2 or TRBV6-3 to TRBJ2-5, with no clear D. The length of the CDR3 is 14 residues. The V gene's germline CDR1 is MNHEY and CDR2 SVGEGT. Trimming left V 2 bases short and J 4 bases short, with 11 bases between. DNA for the CDR3: TGTGCCAGCAGTTACAACTACCCGGGAGAGACCCAGTACTTC. It encodes CASSYNYPGETQYF.

The rearrangement uses TRBV7-9 and TRBJ2-7; 7 bases are shared with TRBD2. Germline loops: CDR1 SEHNR, CDR2 FQNEAQ (reference sequence). J gave up 3 bases and V 5 bases, and 13 bases lay outside the gene matches. The CDR3 has 16 amino acids. The CDR3 here is CASSPLAASGNYEQYF. The CDR3 DNA sequence: TGTGCCAGCAGCCCCCTAGCGGCTAGCGGCAACTACGAGCAGTACTTC.

The chain links TRBV19 to TRBJ1-5; D might be TRBD1 (5 bases). Trimming left V 6 bases short and J 5 bases short, with 17 bases between. This CDR3 contains 15 residues. Per the germline V gene, CDR1 is LNHDA and CDR2 is SQIVND (reference sequence). CDR3 region: CASSQAGGGDQPQHF. CDR3 sequence (DNA): TGTGCCAGTAGCCAAGCGGGAGGAGGGGATCAGCCCCAGCATTTT.

This rearrangement joins TRBV4-1 to TRBJ2-7, with D uncertain. V was clipped by 6 bases and J by 0 bases, with 15 bases between them. Per germline, CDR1 MGHRA and CDR2 YSYEKL. The CDR3 extends over 15 amino acids. The DNA for the CDR3 is TGCGCCAGCAGTCTAACAGCCAAGTACTCCTACGAGCAGTACTTC. It translates to CASSLTAKYSYEQYF.

CDR3 sequence (DNA): TGCGCCAGCAAACAGGAGGGCTCCTCTGAAGCTTTCTTT. Its translation is CASKQEGSSEAFF. The gene calls are TRBV5-1 and TRBJ1-1; D may be TRBD1 (5 bases). Germline CDR1 and CDR2: SGHRS and YFSETQ. This CDR3 has 13 residues. The V and J ends lost 6 bases and 6 bases respectively, with 15 bases between them.

This chain connects TRBV30 to TRBJ1-1; D might be TRBD1 (6 bases). The CDR3 is made up of 16 amino acids. Trimming removed 5 bases from V and 0 bases from J, with 19 bases in between. Germline V gene sequence: CDR1 GTSNPN, CDR2 SVGIG (reference sequence). CDR3 sequence reads: CAWDRQARAMNTEAFF. The CDR3 nucleotides read TGTGCCTGGGATCGACAGGCGCGAGCTATGAACACTGAAGCTTTCTTT.

The chain is built from TRBV11-3 and TRBJ2-3; maybe TRBD1 (6 bases). This CDR3 spans 15 amino acids. V lost 6 bases to trimming and J lost 0 bases, with 13 bases between them. Germline lookup yields CDR1 SGHNT and CDR2 YENEEA. The CDR3 spells CASRRSTGSTDTQYF. The CDR3 DNA follows: TGTGCCAGCAGACGATCAACAGGGAGCACAGATACGCAGTATTTT.

J is TRBJ2-1 and V is TRBV28, with 8 bases matching TRBD2. Germline values: CDR1 MDHEN, CDR2 SYDVKM. The CDR3 contains 15 residues. V shed 7 bases, J shed 6 bases, and the junction held 11 bases outside the gene matches. The CDR3 DNA reads TGTGCCAGCACCCTCCCGGGACTAGGGGGCAATGAGCAGTTCTTC. Amino acid sequence: CASTLPGLGGNEQFF.

J is TRBJ2-7 and V is TRBV6-5; 8 bases fit TRBD1. J lost 7 bases, V lost 10 bases, and 9 bases had no gene match. Germline assignment: CDR1 MNHEY and CDR2 SVGAGI. The CDR3 has 12 residues. CDR3 amino acids: CAIRTGQREQYF. Written as DNA, the CDR3 is TGTGCCATCCGGACAGGGCAGCGGGAGCAGTACTTC.

This chain connects TRBV7-3 to TRBJ2-7; D perhaps matches TRBD2 (6 bases). The V end was cut by 2 bases, the J end by 8 bases, with 10 bases between. The CDR3 runs to 12 residues. The germline V gene has CDR1 SGHTA and CDR2 FQGTGA. CDR3 sequence (DNA): TGTGCCAGCAGCTTACCGGGCGGGAAGCAGTACTTC. It encodes CASSLPGGKQYF.

The chain has TRBV11-3 and TRBJ2-1; tentatively, D is TRBD1 (6 bases). V lost 5 bases, J lost 2 bases, and 10 bases lay in between. CDR3 length: 14 residues. Germline lookup yields CDR1 SGHNT and CDR2 YENEEA. The CDR3 bases are TGTGCCAGCAGCCCCCAGGGGCCCTACAATGAGCAGTTCTTC. Residues: CASSPQGPYNEQFF.

The rearrangement links TRBV7-7 to TRBJ2-2; 12 bases are shared with TRBD2. Germline trimming cut 1 base from V and 1 base from J; bases unmatched to any gene: 4. The CDR3 is 18 residues long. Germline CDR1 SSHAT, CDR2 FNYEAQ (reference sequence). The CDR3 loop is CASSLDQGLAGNTGELFF. CDR3 bases: TGTGCCAGCAGCTTAGATCAGGGACTAGCGGGGAACACCGGGGAGCTGTTTTTT.

This sequence joins TRBV18 and TRBJ2-7; possibly TRBD1 for D (5 bases). This CDR3 is built from 16 residues. V gave up 1 base and J gave up 5 bases, with 18 bases separating them. Per germline, CDR1 KGHSH and CDR2 LQKENI. The CDR3 DNA follows: TGTGCCAGCTCACCACGTTCGGACACGTTCTTAAACGAGCAGTACTTC. Amino acids: CASSPRSDTFLNEQYF.

This clone showed up just once. The rearrangement joins TRBV9 to TRBJ1-5; TRBD1 aligns across 10 bases. Looked up from germline, CDR1 is SGDLS and CDR2 is YYNGEE. The CDR3 sequence is 15 residues long. Unmatched junction bases numbered 5, after V lost 3 bases and J lost 5 bases. DNA for the CDR3: TGTGCCAGCAGCGGAGGACAGGGGGACCATCAGCCCCAGCATTTT. Translation gives CASSGGQGDHQPQHF.

V usage is TRBV5-6 and J usage is TRBJ2-7, with 14 positions matching TRBD2. V lost 7 bases and J lost 5; bases outside the gene matches: 17. The V gene's germline CDR1 is SGHDT and CDR2 YYEEEE. The CDR3 is 18 amino acids. Here the CDR3 DNA reads TGTGCCAGCGAAGGGGGGACGGGACTAGCGGGAGTTCGCCACGAGCAGTACTTC. It yields the protein CASEGGTGLAGVRHEQYF. Combining the CDR3 with reference TRBV5-6 and TRBJ2-7 gives the whole variable domain DAGVTQSPTHLIKTRGQQVTLRCSPKSGHDTVSWYQQALGQGPQFIFQYYEEEERQRGNFPDRFSGHQFPNYSSELNVNALLLGDSALYLCASEGGTGLAGVRHEQYFGPGTRLTVT.

The chain links TRBV28 to TRBJ2-7; 7 nucleotides agree with TRBD1. Germline V gene data show CDR1 as MDHEN and CDR2 as SYDVKM. Unmatched junction bases numbered 17, after V lost 3 bases and J lost 6 bases. This CDR3 has 17 residues. CDR3 region: CASSFPSQQGLPSEQYF. CDR3 nucleotide sequence: TGTGCCAGCAGTTTCCCTTCTCAACAGGGGTTACCCTCCGAGCAGTACTTC.

The V gene is TRBV5-8, the J gene TRBJ1-4, with TRBD1 matching 7 bases. Trimming took 2 bases from V and 8 from J; bases not matched to a gene: 6. Germline CDR1 is SGHTS and CDR2 is YDEGEE. CDR3 length: 14 residues. CDR3 DNA sequence: TGTGCCAGCAGCTTAAGGACAGGAGACGAAAAACTGTTTTTT. Residues: CASSLRTGDEKLFF.

This clone was counted once. The chain has TRBV28 and TRBJ1-3; D call uncertain. CDR3 length equals 16 residues. Between the trimmed V and J ends, which lost 6 bases and 0 bases, there was a span of 15 bases. The germline gives CDR1 MDHEN, CDR2 SYDVKM. The CDR3 reads CASSDVRGRSGNTIYF. The CDR3 DNA sequence: TGTGCCAGCAGCGACGTGCGAGGTCGCTCTGGAAACACCATATATTTT. The full variable domain, in which reference TRBV28 and TRBJ1-3 provide the parts outside the CDR3, is DVKVTQSSRYLVKRTGEKVFLECVQDMDHENMFWYRQDPGLGLRLIYFSYDVKMKEKGDIPEGYSVSREKKERFSLILESASTNQTSMYLCASSDVRGRSGNTIYFGEGSWLTVV.